Each of the 22 T cell receptor beta chains below was sequenced from the same sample in a study of T cell repertoires in ileal Crohn's disease. The table came from immunoSEQ multiplex PCR; TCRdb's copy has only in-frame clones and leaves some out. The repertoire has around 3,600 clones, 82% of them found once; the top ten carry 7.6%. The sample consisted of ileal tissue. These receptors all come from an adult with Crohn's disease.

This clone showed up just a few times. Within the sample, other DNA sequences also encode this same CDR3. This chain joins TRBV7-6 and TRBJ2-1; D gene ambiguous. This CDR3 is built from 12 residues. V was shortened by 5 bases and J by 7 bases, with 9 bases between the two germline ends. Germline CDR1 is SGHVS and CDR2 is FNYEAQ. CDR3 in amino acids: CASSPAGNEQFF. Written as DNA, the CDR3 is TGTGCCAGCAGCCCGGCCGGGAATGAGCAGTTCTTC. Full variable domain (remainder filled in from reference TRBV7-6 and TRBJ2-1): GAGVSQSPRYKVTKRGQDVALRCDPISGHVSLYWYRQALGQGPEFLTYFNYEAQQDKSGLPNDRFSAERPEGSISTLTIQRTEQRDSAMYRCASSPAGNEQFFGPGTRLTVL.

The V call is TRBV7-9, the J call TRBJ1-4; tentative D call: TRBD1 (5 bases). This CDR3 is built from 16 residues. The germline V and J ends were trimmed by 2 bases and 3 bases, with 13 bases remaining between them. The germline V gene has CDR1 SEHNR and CDR2 FQNEAQ (reference sequence). CDR3 nucleotides: TGTGCCAGCAGCTTAACACCAGGGCCCCCTAATGAAAAACTGTTTTTT. Translating gives CASSLTPGPPNEKLFF. Full variable domain (remainder filled in from reference TRBV7-9 and TRBJ1-4): DTGVSQNPRHKITKRGQNVTFRCDPISEHNRLYWYRQTLGQGPEFLTYFQNEAQLEKSRLLSDRFSAERPKGSFSTLEIQRTEQGDSAMYLCASSLTPGPPNEKLFFGSGTQLSVL.

The chain is built from TRBV19 and TRBJ1-1; TRBD1 matches 10 bases. Germline V gene sequence: CDR1 LNHDA, CDR2 SQIVND (reference sequence). The CDR3 length is 14 residues. J gave up 4 bases and V 9 bases, and 8 bases lay outside the gene matches. The CDR3 region is CASQVGTGVTEAFF. For the CDR3, the DNA is TGTGCCAGCCAAGTCGGGACAGGGGTCACTGAAGCTTTCTTT.

The chain carries TRBV7-2 and TRBJ2-1; 7 positions match TRBD1. The CDR3 covers 14 residues. Trimming removed 3 bases from V and 5 bases from J; junction bases left unmatched: 4. Germline V gene sequence: CDR1 SGHTA, CDR2 FQGNSA. CDR3 bases: TGTGCCAGCAGCTTCGTCGGGACAGACAATGAGCAGTTCTTC. It translates to CASSFVGTDNEQFF.

The chain has TRBV5-4 and TRBJ1-3, with D uncertain. The CDR3 contains 14 residues. Trimming shortened V by 2 bases and J by 0 bases, and 6 bases separated the two germline ends. In germline, CDR1 is SGHNT, CDR2 YYREEE (reference sequence). CDR3 DNA sequence: TGTGCCAGCAGCTTTGCGGGCTCTGGAAACACCATATATTTT. As protein: CASSFAGSGNTIYF. The full variable domain, its missing parts supplied by reference TRBV5-4 and TRBJ1-3, is ETGVTQSPTHLIKTRGQQVTLRCSSQSGHNTVSWYQQALGQGPQFIFQYYREEENGRGNFPPRFSGLQFPNYSSELNVNALELDDSALYLCASSFAGSGNTIYFGEGSWLTVV.

The chain combines TRBV27 with TRBJ1-4, with D possibly matching TRBD1 (5 bases). The V gene lost 6 bases and the J gene lost 7 bases, with 18 bases spanning the gap. Per the germline V gene, CDR1 is MNHEY and CDR2 is SMNVEV (reference sequence). The CDR3 runs 15 residues. The CDR3 protein is CASSTGPQEGEKLFF. CDR3 DNA sequence: TGTGCCAGCAGCACGGGACCCCAGGAGGGTGAAAAACTGTTTTTT.

The CDR3 DNA follows: TGTGCCTGGAGACTCAAGGGAACAGGGATGGCACCCCTCCACTTT. It yields the protein CAWRLKGTGMAPLHF. The rearrangement links TRBV30 to TRBJ1-6; D is possibly TRBD1 (6 bases). V was pared by 3 bases and J by 11 bases, with 20 bases between. The germline gives CDR1 GTSNPN, CDR2 SVGIG (reference sequence). The CDR3 runs to 15 residues.

The chain carries TRBV10-2 and TRBJ1-1; 10 positions match TRBD1. Germline CDR1 WSHSY, CDR2 SAAADI. The V segment lost 2 bases and the J segment 8 bases; nucleotides outside the gene matches: 5. This CDR3 region has 14 residues. The CDR3 region has the DNA TGCGCCAGCAGTGAGACGGGACAGGGGTACGAAGCTTTCTTT. This gives the protein CASSETGQGYEAFF.

V gene TRBV30 combines with J gene TRBJ2-4; 8 bases match TRBD1. The J segment lost 0 bases and the V segment lost 0 bases, leaving 7 bases of the junction unmatched. This CDR3 is 17 amino acids long. CDR1 GTSNPN and CDR2 SVGIG come from the germline V gene (reference sequence). DNA of the CDR3: TGTGCCTGGAGTGTAGCAGGACAGGGCAAAGCCAAAAACATTCAGTACTTC. The encoded protein is CAWSVAGQGKAKNIQYF.

This clone has a single count. A junction boundary mismatches the germline segment, possibly from a read error. The V gene is TRBV7-7, the J gene TRBJ2-7; 8 positions agree with TRBD1. The CDR3 totals 13 residues. Germline V gene sequence: CDR1 SSHAT, CDR2 FNYEAQ (reference sequence). CDR3 residues: CASSADRGSEQYF. CDR3 nucleotide sequence: TGTGCTAGCAGCGCTGACAGGGGCAGCGAGCAGTACTTC. The variable domain in full, completed from reference TRBV7-7 and TRBJ2-7, reads GAGVSQSPRYKVTKRGQDVTLRCDPISSHATLYWYQQALGQGPEFLTYFNYEAQPDKSGLPSDRFSAERPEGSISTLTIQRTEQRDSAMYRCASSADRGSEQYFGPGTRLTVT.

DNA for the CDR3: TGTGCCAGCAGCTTAAATGGGCAGGGGGCTGTAGATGAGCAGTTCTTC. It translates to CASSLNGQGAVDEQFF. V gene TRBV7-9 combines with J gene TRBJ2-1; TRBD1 aligns across 8 bases. The CDR3 extends over 16 amino acids. V dropped 2 bases and J dropped 8; count of bases not matched to a gene: 11. Germline loops: CDR1 SEHNR, CDR2 FQNEAQ (reference sequence).

This clone occurred once. The chain uses TRBV5-4 and TRBJ2-6, with 8 bases fitting TRBD1. Germline V CDR1 and CDR2: SGHNT, YYREEE (reference sequence). The ends lost 7 bases at V and 4 bases at J; junction bases unmatched: 7. This CDR3 is 15 amino acids long. This chain's CDR3 is CASGQGARGANVLTF. CDR3 nucleotides: TGTGCCAGCGGGCAGGGGGCGCGGGGGGCCAACGTCCTGACTTTC. Combining the CDR3 with reference TRBV5-4 and TRBJ2-6 gives the whole variable domain ETGVTQSPTHLIKTRGQQVTLRCSSQSGHNTVSWYQQALGQGPQFIFQYYREEENGRGNFPPRFSGLQFPNYSSELNVNALELDDSALYLCASGQGARGANVLTFGAGSRLTVL.

The rearrangement uses TRBV9 and TRBJ1-1; D unclear. The CDR3 consists of 12 residues. With 0 bases removed from V and 11 bases from J, the gap between germline ends came to 11 bases. Germline V gene data show CDR1 as SGDLS and CDR2 as YYNGEE. CDR3 in DNA: TGTGCCAGCAGCGTAGAGGGAGGGAGGGCTTTCTTT. Its protein is CASSVEGGRAFF. The whole variable domain, filled in from reference TRBV9 and TRBJ1-1, reads DSGVTQTPKHLITATGQRVTLRCSPRSGDLSVYWYQQSLDQGLQFLIQYYNGEERAKGNILERFSAQQFPDLHSELNLSSLELGDSALYFCASSVEGGRAFFGQGTRLTVV.

The rearrangement joins TRBV5-6 to TRBJ2-1, with a tentative D call TRBD2 (6 bases). This CDR3 contains 17 residues. Germline V CDR1 and CDR2: SGHDT, YYEEEE. V lost 9 bases to trimming and J lost 7 bases, with 29 bases between them. The CDR3 is CATEVGARRGGSNEQFF. CDR3 coding DNA: TGTGCCACCGAGGTAGGGGCGCGGCGGGGAGGCTCTAATGAGCAGTTCTTC.

The chain's CDR3 is CASSPRGGNTIYF. CDR3 coding DNA: TGTGCCAGCAGCCCGCGGGGGGGAAACACCATATATTTT. J is TRBJ1-3 and V is TRBV9, with a possible D match to TRBD1 (5 bases). The CDR3 has 13 amino acids. Trimming took 4 bases from V and 4 from J, leaving 9 bases between them. Germline values: CDR1 SGDLS, CDR2 YYNGEE.

This chain links TRBV10-1 with TRBJ2-3, with 9 nucleotides matching TRBD1. After removal of 5 bases from V and 4 bases from J, the junction contained 7 bases not matched to a gene. The CDR3 runs 15 residues. CDR1 WNHNN and CDR2 SYGVQD come from the germline V gene (reference sequence). CDR3: CASSLRTGVPDTQYF. The CDR3 nucleotides are TGCGCCAGCAGTCTGAGGACAGGGGTCCCAGATACGCAGTATTTT.

The CDR3 loop reads CASSSPGLGNTEAFF. The CDR3, as DNA: TGTGCCAGCAGCTCCCCGGGACTCGGGAACACTGAAGCTTTCTTT. J is TRBJ1-1 and V is TRBV5-4; D is possibly TRBD1 (5 bases). CDR1 SGHNT and CDR2 YYREEE come from the germline V gene (reference sequence). Trimming removed 3 bases at V and 1 base at J, with 13 bases between. The CDR3 totals 15 residues.

CDR3 nucleotides: TGTGCCAGCAGCCTAGGGGTGGGCACTGAAGCTTTCTTT. It is translated as CASSLGVGTEAFF. This rearrangement joins TRBV2 to TRBJ1-1; D is possibly TRBD1 (5 bases). The CDR3 has 13 residues. CDR1 and CDR2 (germline): SNHLY, FYNNEI. The V and J ends lost 6 bases and 4 bases respectively, with 12 bases between them.

This clone has only a few counts. CDR3 coding DNA: TGTGCCAGCAGTCTCCAGACAGGGCTAAATGAAAAACTGTTTTTT. Translation gives CASSLQTGLNEKLFF. The rearrangement joins TRBV27 to TRBJ1-4, with 7 nucleotides matching TRBD1. The V and J ends lost 5 bases and 5 bases, in that order; junction bases with no gene match: 8. This CDR3 spans 15 amino acids. Looked up from germline, CDR1 is MNHEY and CDR2 is SMNVEV (reference sequence).

This clone was observed a single time. This chain joins TRBV18 and TRBJ1-4; no firm D call. V was clipped by 4 bases and J by 8 bases, with 11 bases between them. CDR3 length equals 13 residues. Germline assignment: CDR1 KGHSH and CDR2 LQKENI. In nucleotides, the CDR3 is TGTGCCAGCTCACGAGACGCTAGAGAAAAACTGTTTTTT. Its protein is CASSRDAREKLFF.

CDR3 DNA sequence: TGTGCCAGCCGACCTAGCGGGAGGGTCCAAGAGACCCAGTACTTC. Its translation: CASRPSGRVQETQYF. This chain joins TRBV18 and TRBJ2-5; 12 bases agree with TRBD2. Germline V gene data show CDR1 as KGHSH and CDR2 as LQKENI. The CDR3 consists of 15 residues. V dropped 8 bases and J dropped 1; count of bases not matched to a gene: 5.

This clone was counted a few times. The genes are TRBV5-4 and TRBJ2-5; 12 bases are a match to TRBD2. V gave up 6 bases and J gave up 1 base; unmatched junction bases: 4. This CDR3 contains 15 residues. Germline CDR1 and CDR2: SGHNT and YYREEE (reference sequence). The CDR3 coding sequence is TGTGCCAGCAACCTAGCGGGGGGGTTCCAAGAGACCCAGTACTTC. It codes for CASNLAGGFQETQYF.